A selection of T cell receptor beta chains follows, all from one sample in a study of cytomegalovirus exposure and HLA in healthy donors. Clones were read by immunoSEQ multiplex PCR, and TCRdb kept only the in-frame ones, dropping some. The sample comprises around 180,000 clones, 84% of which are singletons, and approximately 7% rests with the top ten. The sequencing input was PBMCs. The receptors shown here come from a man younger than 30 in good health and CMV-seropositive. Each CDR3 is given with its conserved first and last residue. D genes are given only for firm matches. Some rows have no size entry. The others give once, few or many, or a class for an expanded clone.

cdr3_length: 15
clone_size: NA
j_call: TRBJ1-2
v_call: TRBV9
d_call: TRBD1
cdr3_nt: TGTGCCAGCAGCCCCCGCGGGACAGGGGACTATGGCTACACCTTC
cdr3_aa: CASSPRGTGDYGYTF

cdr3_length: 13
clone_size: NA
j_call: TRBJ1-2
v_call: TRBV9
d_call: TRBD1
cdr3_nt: TGTGCCAGCAGGGTGACAGGGGGAGGCGGCTACACCTTC
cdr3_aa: CASRVTGGGGYTF

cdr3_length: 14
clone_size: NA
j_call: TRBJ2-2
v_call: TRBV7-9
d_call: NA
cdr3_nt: TGTGCCAGCAGCTTAGATCAGGGGACCGGGGAGCTGTTTTTT
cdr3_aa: CASSLDQGTGELFF

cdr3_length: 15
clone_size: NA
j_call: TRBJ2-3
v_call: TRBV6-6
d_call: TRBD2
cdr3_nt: TGTGCCAGCAGATCCGGGACTAAGGGGACAGATACGCAGTATTTT
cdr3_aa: CASRSGTKGTDTQYF

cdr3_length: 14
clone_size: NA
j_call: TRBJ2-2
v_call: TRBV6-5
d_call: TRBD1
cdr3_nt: TGTGCCAGCAGTCGACAGGGGGACACCGGGGAGCTGTTTTTT
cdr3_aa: CASSRQGDTGELFF

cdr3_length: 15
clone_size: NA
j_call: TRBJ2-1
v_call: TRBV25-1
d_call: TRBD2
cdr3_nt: TGTGCCAGCAGTCCGGGGGGGTTCTCGTACAATGAGCAGTTCTTC
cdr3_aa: CASSPGGFSYNEQFF

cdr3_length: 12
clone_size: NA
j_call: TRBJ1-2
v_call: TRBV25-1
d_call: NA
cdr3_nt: TGTGCCAGCACTGGGGGGACCTATGGCTACACCTTC
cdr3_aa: CASTGGTYGYTF

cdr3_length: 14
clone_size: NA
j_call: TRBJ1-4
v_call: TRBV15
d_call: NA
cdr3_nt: TGTGCCACCAGCAGAGGAACGACAGTTGAAAAACTGTTTTTT
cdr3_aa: CATSRGTTVEKLFF

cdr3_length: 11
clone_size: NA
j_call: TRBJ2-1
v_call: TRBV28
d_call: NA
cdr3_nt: TGTGCCAGCAGGGGAGCCAATGAGCAGTTCTTC
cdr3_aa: CASRGANEQFF

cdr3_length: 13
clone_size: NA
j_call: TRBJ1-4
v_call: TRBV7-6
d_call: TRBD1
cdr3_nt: TGTGCCAGCAGCAAGACAGGGACGGAAAAACTGTTTTTT
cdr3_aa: CASSKTGTEKLFF

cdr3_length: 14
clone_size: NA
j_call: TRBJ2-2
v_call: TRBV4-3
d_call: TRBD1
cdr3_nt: TGCGCCAGCAGCCAATACACAGGGGCCGGGGAGCTGTTTTTT
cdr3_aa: CASSQYTGAGELFF

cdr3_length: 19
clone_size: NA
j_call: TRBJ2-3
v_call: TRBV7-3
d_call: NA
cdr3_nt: TGTGCCAGCAGCTTACCCACGCGGCTATTTCTCCTCAACACAGATACGCAGTATTTT
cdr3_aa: CASSLPTRLFLLNTDTQYF

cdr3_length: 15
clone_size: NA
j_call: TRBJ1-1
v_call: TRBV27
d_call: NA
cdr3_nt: TGTGCCAGCAGTTTACGTACGGGAAGGGACACTGAAGCTTTCTTT
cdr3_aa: CASSLRTGRDTEAFF

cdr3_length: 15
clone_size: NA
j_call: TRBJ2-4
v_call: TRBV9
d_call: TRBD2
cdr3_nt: TGTGCCAGCAGCACCCGGACTAGCGGGGGTAGGATTCAGTACTTC
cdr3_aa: CASSTRTSGGRIQYF

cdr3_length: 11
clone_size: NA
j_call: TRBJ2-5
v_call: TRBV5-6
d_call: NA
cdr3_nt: TGTGCCAGCAGCCTCCGAGGGACCCAGTACTTC
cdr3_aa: CASSLRGTQYF

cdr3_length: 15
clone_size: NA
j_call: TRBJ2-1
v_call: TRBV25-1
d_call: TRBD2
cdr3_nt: TGTGCCACCTCACTAGCGGGAGCGCTTGGCAATGAGCAGTTCTTC
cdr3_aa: CATSLAGALGNEQFF

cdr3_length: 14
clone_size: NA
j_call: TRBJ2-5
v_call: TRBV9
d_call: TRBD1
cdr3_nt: TGTGCCAGCAGCGTCAGAGGGGGCGGGGAGACCCAGTACTTC
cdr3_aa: CASSVRGGGETQYF

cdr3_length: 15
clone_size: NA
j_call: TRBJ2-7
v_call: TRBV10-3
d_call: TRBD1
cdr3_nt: TGTGCCACCTTGAGACAGGGGGCCGTCGAGTACGAGCAGTACTTC
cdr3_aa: CATLRQGAVEYEQYF

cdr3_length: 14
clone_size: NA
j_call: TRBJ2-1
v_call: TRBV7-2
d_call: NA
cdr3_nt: TGTGCCAGCAGCTTATACGTCAGCGGAAATGAGCAGTTCTTC
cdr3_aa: CASSLYVSGNEQFF

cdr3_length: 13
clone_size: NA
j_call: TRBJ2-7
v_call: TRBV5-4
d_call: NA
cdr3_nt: TGTGCCAGCAGCTTACCAGGGCTCTACGAGCAGTACTTC
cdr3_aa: CASSLPGLYEQYF

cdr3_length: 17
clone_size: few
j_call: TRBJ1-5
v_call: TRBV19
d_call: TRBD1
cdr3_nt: TGTGCCAGTAGTTTATACTCGGGACAGCTCATCAATCAGCCCCAGCATTTT
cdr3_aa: CASSLYSGQLINQPQHF

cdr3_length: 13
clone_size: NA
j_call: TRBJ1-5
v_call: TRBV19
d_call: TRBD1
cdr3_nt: TGTGCCAGTAGTACGACAGGGGGTCAGCCCCAGCATTTT
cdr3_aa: CASSTTGGQPQHF

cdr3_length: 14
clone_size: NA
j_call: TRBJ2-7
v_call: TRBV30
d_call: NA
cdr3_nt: TGTGCCTGGAGGGCGACGGGGTCTACCTACGAGCAGTACTTC
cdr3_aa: CAWRATGSTYEQYF

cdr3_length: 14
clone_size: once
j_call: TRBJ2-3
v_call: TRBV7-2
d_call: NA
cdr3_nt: TGTGCCAGCAGCCGTGGTTCGGGCACAGATACGCAGTATTTT
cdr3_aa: CASSRGSGTDTQYF

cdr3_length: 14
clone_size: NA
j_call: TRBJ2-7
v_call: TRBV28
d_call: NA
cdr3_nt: TGTGCCAGCAGTTCCTCCTCGCGGGGAAACGAGCAGTACTTC
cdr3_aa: CASSSSSRGNEQYF

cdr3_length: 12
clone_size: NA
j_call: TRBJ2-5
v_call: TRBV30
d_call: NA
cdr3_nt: TGTGCCTCCGACAGAAAAGTGGAGACCCAGTACTTC
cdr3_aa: CASDRKVETQYF

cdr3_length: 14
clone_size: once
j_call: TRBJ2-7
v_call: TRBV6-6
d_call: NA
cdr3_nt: TGTGCCAGCAGTTATTCCGGGGTTTCCTACGAGCAGTACTTC
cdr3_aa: CASSYSGVSYEQYF

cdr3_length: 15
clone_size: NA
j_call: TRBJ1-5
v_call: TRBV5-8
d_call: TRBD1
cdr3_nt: TGTGCCAGCAGCTTGAGGACAGGGGTGAGGCAGCCCCAGCATTTT
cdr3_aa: CASSLRTGVRQPQHF

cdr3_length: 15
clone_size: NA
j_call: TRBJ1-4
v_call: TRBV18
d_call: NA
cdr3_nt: TGTGCCAGCTCACCAGGGACATCTTCTAATGAAAAACTGTTTTTT
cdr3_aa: CASSPGTSSNEKLFF

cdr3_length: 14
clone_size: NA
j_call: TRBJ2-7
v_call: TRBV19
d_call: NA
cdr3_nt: TGTGCCAGTAGTATAGTTGGAGCCTCCTACGAGCAGTACTTC
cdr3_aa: CASSIVGASYEQYF

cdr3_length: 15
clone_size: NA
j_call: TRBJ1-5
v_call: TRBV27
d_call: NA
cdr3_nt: TGTGCCAGCCCATCTAGACAGGATAGCAATCAGCCCCAGCATTTT
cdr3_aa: CASPSRQDSNQPQHF

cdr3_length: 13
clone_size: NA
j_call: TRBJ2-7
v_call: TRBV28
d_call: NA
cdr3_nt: TGTGCCACCGGAGGTGCCGGAGGGGACGAGCAGTACTTC
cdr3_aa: CATGGAGGDEQYF

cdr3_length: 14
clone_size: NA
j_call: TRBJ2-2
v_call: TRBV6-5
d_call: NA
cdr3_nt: TGTGCCGCGAGACAGGGAGGTCCCACCGGGGAGCTGTTTTTT
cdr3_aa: CAARQGGPTGELFF

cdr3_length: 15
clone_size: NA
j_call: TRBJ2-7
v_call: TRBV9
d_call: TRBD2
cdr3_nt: TGTGCCAGCAGTGCTAGCGGGAGCAGCTCCTACGAGCAGTACTTC
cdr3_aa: CASSASGSSSYEQYF

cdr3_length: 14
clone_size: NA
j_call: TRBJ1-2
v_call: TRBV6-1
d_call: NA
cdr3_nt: TGTGCCACCCTCCCCCCGGCTGACGCCCGGGACAATCCATTC
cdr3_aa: CATLPPADARDNPF

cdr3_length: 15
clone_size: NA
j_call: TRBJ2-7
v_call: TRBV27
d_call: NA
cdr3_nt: TGTGCCAGCAGCCAACGGACACCAAGCTCCTACGAGCAGTACTTC
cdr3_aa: CASSQRTPSSYEQYF

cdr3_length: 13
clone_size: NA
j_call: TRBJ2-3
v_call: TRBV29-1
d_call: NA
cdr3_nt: TGCAGCGTTGCAGGGAACACCGCAGATACGCAGTATTTT
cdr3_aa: CSVAGNTADTQYF

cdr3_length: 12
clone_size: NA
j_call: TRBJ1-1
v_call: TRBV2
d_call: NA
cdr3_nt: TGTGCCACCCCCCCCAGGGGCACTGAAGCTTTCTTT
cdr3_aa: CATPPRGTEAFF

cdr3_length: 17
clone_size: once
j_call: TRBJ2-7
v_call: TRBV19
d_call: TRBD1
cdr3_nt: TGTGCCAGTAGGGGGAAACACAGGGGGCTTCCTCCTAGCGAGCAGTACTTC
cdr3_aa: CASRGKHRGLPPSEQYF

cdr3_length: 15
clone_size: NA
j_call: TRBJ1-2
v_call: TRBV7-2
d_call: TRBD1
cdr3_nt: TGTGCCAGCAGCAGAGACAGGGTCCTTAACTATGGCTACACCTTC
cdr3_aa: CASSRDRVLNYGYTF

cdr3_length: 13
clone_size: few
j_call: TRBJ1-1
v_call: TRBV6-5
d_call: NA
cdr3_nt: TGTGCCAGCAGTTACTACGGGAACACTGAAGCTTTCTTT
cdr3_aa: CASSYYGNTEAFF

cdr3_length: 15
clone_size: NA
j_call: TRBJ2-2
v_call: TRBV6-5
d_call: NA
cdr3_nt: TGTGCCAGCAGTCAGGGGGGCGGGCACACCGGGGAGCTGTTTTTT
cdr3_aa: CASSQGGGHTGELFF

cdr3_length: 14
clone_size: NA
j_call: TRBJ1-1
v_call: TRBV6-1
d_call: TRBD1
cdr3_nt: TGTGCCAGCAGGGGGAGGACAGGGGTCACTGAAGCTTTCTTT
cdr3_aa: CASRGRTGVTEAFF

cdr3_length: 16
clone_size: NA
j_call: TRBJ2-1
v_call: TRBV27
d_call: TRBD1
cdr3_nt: TGTGCCAGCAGTTTACGGACAGGGGTCAGGAAAAATGAGCAGTTCTTC
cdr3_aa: CASSLRTGVRKNEQFF

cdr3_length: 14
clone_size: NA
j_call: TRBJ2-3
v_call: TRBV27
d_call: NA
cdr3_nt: TGTGCCAGCTCAGGCGCGACCCTCACAGATACGCAGTATTTT
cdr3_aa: CASSGATLTDTQYF

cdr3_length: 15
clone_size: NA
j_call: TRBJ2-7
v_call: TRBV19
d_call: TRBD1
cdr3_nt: TGTGCCAGTAGTATTGGCTTGCAGGGGGCCTACGAGCAGTACTTC
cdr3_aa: CASSIGLQGAYEQYF

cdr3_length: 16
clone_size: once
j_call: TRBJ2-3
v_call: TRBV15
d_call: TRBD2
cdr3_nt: TGTGCCACCAGCAGACCTAGCGGGAGGGTTAGAGATACGCAGTATTTT
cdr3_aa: CATSRPSGRVRDTQYF

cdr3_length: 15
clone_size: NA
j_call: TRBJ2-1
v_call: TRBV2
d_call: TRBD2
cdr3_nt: TGTGCCAGCACCCTCGGGGGTAGCGGGACCATTTCGGCGTTCTTC
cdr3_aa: CASTLGGSGTISAFF